The present T cell receptor (beta chain) was sequenced within a study of T cell changes during pregnancy in multiple sclerosis. TCRdb's copy holds only in-frame clones and misses some; the assay was immunoSEQ multiplex PCR. The top ten hold around 0.45% of the sample, which has more than 65,000 clones, about 89% seen once. V was shortened by 0 bases and J by 0 bases, with 9 bases between the two germline ends. The CDR3 totals 15 residues. Looked up from germline, CDR1 is SGHNT and CDR2 is YENEEA. Specimen: CD4+ T cells from peripheral blood mononuclear cells, collected before pregnancy. The chain is built from TRBV11-3 and TRBJ2-7, with a possible D match to TRBD1 (6 bases). This TCR was sampled from a female donor with multiple sclerosis, enrolled in a pregnancy study. The CDR3, as DNA: TGTGCCAGCAGCTTAGACCTGGACAGCTCCTACGAGCAGTACTTC. Translating gives CASSLDLDSSYEQYF.